These 16 T cell receptor beta chains were sequenced from one sample in a study of sequential checkpoint blockade in melanoma. Regarding treatment: randomized to nivolumab then ipilimumab (arm A) or the reverse (arm B). Sequencing used immunoSEQ multiplex PCR; TCRdb keeps in-frame clones, though not all of them. The sample holds around 15,000 clones, more than 85% seen once. Specimen: CD8+ T cells sorted from blood (inferred from file names), collected from a patient given nivolumab and ipilimumab in sequence. These TCRs come from a human donor with melanoma.

This clone was recorded only once. The gene calls are TRBV15 and TRBJ1-2, with D tentatively TRBD1 (5 bases). CDR1 and CDR2 (germline): LNHNV, YYDKDF (reference sequence). This CDR3 contains 13 residues. Trimming removed 5 bases at V and 5 bases at J, with 12 bases between. The CDR3 is CATSAGPLYGYTF. The CDR3 DNA sequence: TGTGCCACCAGCGCAGGGCCCCTATATGGCTACACCTTC.

The chain combines TRBV11-2 with TRBJ2-7, with 11 bases lining up with TRBD1. The trim removed 3 bases at V and 7 bases at J, leaving 5 bases unmatched. In germline, CDR1 is SGHAT, CDR2 FQNNGV. This CDR3 spans 14 amino acids. The CDR3: CASSFGTGGGEQYV. The CDR3 nucleotides read TGTGCCAGCAGCTTCGGGACAGGGGGTGGTGAGCAGTACGTC.

The V and J genes are TRBV2 and TRBJ2-7; 12 bases match TRBD2. Germline-derived CDR1 and CDR2 are SNHLY and FYNNEI. V trimming: 4 bases; J trimming: 0 bases; junction bases outside the gene matches: 10. CDR3 length: 18 residues. CDR3: CASSGQTSGSSLSYEQYF. In DNA form, the CDR3 reads TGTGCCAGCAGTGGGCAGACTAGCGGGAGTTCCCTCTCCTACGAGCAGTACTTC.

V usage is TRBV7-8 and J usage is TRBJ1-5; tentative D call: TRBD1 (5 bases). Trimming pared 3 bases from V and 6 bases from J, leaving 12 bases between. From germline, CDR1 is SGHVS and CDR2 FQNEAQ. This CDR3 is built from 14 residues. Here the CDR3 DNA reads TGTGCCAGCAGCTTCCGGGGCGGGGGTCAGCCCCAGCATTTT. Translating it yields CASSFRGGGQPQHF.

V and J are TRBV11-1 and TRBJ2-7, with TRBD1 identical over 9 bases. Germline CDR1 reads SGHAT; CDR2 reads FQDESV (reference sequence). The V gene end was trimmed by 5 bases and the J gene end by 3 bases; junction bases not matched to a gene: 8. This CDR3 contains 15 residues. The CDR3 DNA reads TGTGCCAGCAGCCTCAACCGGGACAGGGTCTACGAGCAGTACGTC. Its translation: CASSLNRDRVYEQYV.

This chain connects TRBV27 to TRBJ2-7, with 7 bases fitting TRBD2. The CDR3 is 14 residues long. Germline CDR1 and CDR2: MNHEY and SMNVEV (reference sequence). J lost 4 bases, V lost 3 bases, and 6 bases had no gene match. CDR3 bases: TGTGCCAGCAGTTTGATAGGGGAGGGGTACGAGCAGTACTTC. It is translated as CASSLIGEGYEQYF.

The DNA of the CDR3 is TGTGCCTCCCGGGGGGAGTCCTACGAGCAGTACTTC. This gives the protein CASRGESYEQYF. The rearrangement uses TRBV7-8 and TRBJ2-7; TRBD2 matches 7 bases. Germline values: CDR1 SGHVS, CDR2 FQNEAQ. J gave up 1 base and V 11 bases, and 5 bases lay outside the gene matches. The CDR3 loop spans 12 amino acids.

V is TRBV27 and J is TRBJ1-5; D not certain. V was pared by 3 bases and J by 7 bases, with 10 bases between. The germline V gene encodes CDR1 MNHEY and CDR2 SMNVEV (reference sequence). The CDR3 spans 13 residues. In DNA, the CDR3 is TGTGCCAGCAGTTTGGGAGGGATCCAGCCCCAGCATTTT. It encodes CASSLGGIQPQHF.

The chain recombines TRBV29-1 with TRBJ1-1, with 8 bases lining up with TRBD1. Trimming cost V 3 bases and J 3 bases; bases outside gene matches: 3. Germline values: CDR1 SQVTM, CDR2 ANQGSEA. The length of the CDR3 is 13 residues. The CDR3: CSVDDRGDTEAFF. For the CDR3, the DNA is TGCAGCGTTGACGACAGGGGTGACACTGAAGCTTTCTTT.

This clone has a handful of counts. The genes are TRBV6-5 and TRBJ2-7; 7 bases line up with TRBD2. The V segment lost 3 bases and the J segment 5 bases; nucleotides outside the gene matches: 7. The length of the CDR3 is 14 residues. Germline V lookup: CDR1 MNHEY, CDR2 SVGAGI. CDR3 DNA sequence: TGTGCCAGCAGTTATGGGTCGGCGGGGGACGAGCAGTACTTC. Its protein product is CASSYGSAGDEQYF.

The CDR3 loop is CSVDSGDSYEQYF. The CDR3 region has the DNA TGCAGCGTTGACTCGGGGGACTCCTACGAGCAGTACTTC. The chain has TRBV29-1 and TRBJ2-7, with a weak D call TRBD2 (6 bases). Germline-derived CDR1 and CDR2 are SQVTM and ANQGSEA. The CDR3 length is 13 residues. Deletions cut 3 bases from V and 0 bases from J, with 9 bases between.

V usage is TRBV2 and J usage is TRBJ2-7; 11 bases are shared with TRBD2. CDR1 and CDR2 from the germline V gene are SNHLY and FYNNEI. CDR3 size: 18 residues. With V trimmed by 4 bases and J by 5 bases, 16 bases remained unmatched. The CDR3 loop reads CASSVRGTSGSLVDEQYV. Here the CDR3 DNA reads TGTGCCAGCAGTGTCCGCGGGACTAGCGGTTCCCTAGTCGACGAGCAGTACGTC.

The rearrangement uses TRBV6-1 and TRBJ2-7; maybe TRBD2 (5 bases). Germline V gene lookup returns CDR1 MNHNS and CDR2 SASEGT. There are 13 residues in the CDR3. V gave up 0 bases and J gave up 3 bases, with 6 bases separating them. As DNA, the CDR3 is TGTGCCAGCAGTGAAGCGGACTTCTACGAGCAGTACGTC. This codes for CASSEADFYEQYV.

The V gene is TRBV12-2, the J gene TRBJ1-2. TRBV12-2 is designated a pseudogene. CDR3 length: 11 residues. The CDR3 DNA follows: TGTGCAAGTCGCAATCTCTATGGCTACACCTTC. Amino acid sequence: CASRNLYGYTF.

This chain uses TRBV28 with TRBJ1-5, with D possibly matching TRBD1 (5 bases). Deletions cut 6 bases from V and 0 bases from J, with 9 bases between. Germline lookup yields CDR1 MDHEN and CDR2 SYDVKM. There are 14 residues in the CDR3. The CDR3 protein is CASRGTYSNQPQHF. DNA of the CDR3: TGTGCCAGCAGGGGGACTTATAGCAATCAGCCCCAGCATTTT.

The chain uses TRBV28 and TRBJ1-5, with 11 bases matching TRBD1. This CDR3 spans 15 amino acids. After removal of 6 bases from V and 7 bases from J, the junction contained 8 bases not matched to a gene. The germline CDR1 and CDR2 sequences are MDHEN and SYDVKM. CDR3 DNA sequence: TGTGCCAGCAGAGAGGGACAGGGGGGGTGGCAGCCCCAGCATTTT. This gives the protein CASREGQGGWQPQHF.